Presented here are 25 T cell receptor beta chains from one specimen sequenced in a study of graft-versus-host responses after intestinal transplantation. TCRdb's copy holds only in-frame clones and misses some; the assay was immunoSEQ multiplex PCR. The profile shows tens of thousands of clones, approximately 94% of them singletons. The material sequenced was PBMCs, taken 156 days after intestinal transplant. The receptors were gathered from a human patient who received an intestinal transplant, so some T cells may come from the graft donor.

The genes are TRBV30 and TRBJ2-1; D is unresolved. Between the trimmed V and J ends, which lost 3 bases and 6 bases, there was a span of 9 bases. Germline V gene lookup returns CDR1 GTSNPN and CDR2 SVGIG (reference sequence). The CDR3 runs to 12 residues. The CDR3 sequence is CAWRVSLNEQFF. CDR3 DNA: TGTGCCTGGAGGGTATCCCTCAATGAGCAGTTCTTC.

The chain is built from TRBV7-9 and TRBJ2-7; TRBD1 matches at 8 bases. Trimming cost V 4 bases and J 12 bases; bases outside gene matches: 29. Germline V gene lookup returns CDR1 SEHNR and CDR2 FQNEAQ (reference sequence). The CDR3 is made up of 19 amino acids. CDR3 sequence reads: CASSYPDREVLERPLRPYF. The DNA for the CDR3 is TGTGCCAGCAGCTACCCGGACAGGGAAGTGCTGGAGAGACCATTGAGACCGTACTTC.

As for this clone: At the DNA level, this CDR3 is encoded by other sequences in the same sample as well. Written as DNA, the CDR3 is TGTGCCAGCAGTGAAGGACAGGGGGCCTACGAGCAGTACTTC. This gives the protein CASSEGQGAYEQYF. V is TRBV6-1 and J is TRBJ2-7; 9 bases match TRBD1. J gave up 2 bases and V 1 base, and 0 bases lay outside the gene matches. The CDR3 runs to 14 residues. The germline CDR1 and CDR2 sequences are MNHNS and SASEGT.

This clone showed up just once. V and J are TRBV6-6 and TRBJ2-7; D remains ambiguous. Between the trimmed V and J ends, which lost 0 bases and 8 bases, there was a span of 5 bases. Germline V gene data show CDR1 as MNHNY and CDR2 as SVGAGI (reference sequence). The CDR3 runs to 11 residues. The CDR3 spells CASSYSRKQYF. CDR3 nucleotides: TGTGCCAGCAGTTACTCGCGGAAGCAGTACTTC.

This clone showed up just once. The chain employs TRBV4-2 and TRBJ1-1; no reliable D call. The CDR3 spans 15 residues. Germline V lookup: CDR1 LGHNA, CDR2 YNFKEQ. The ends were cut back, 0 bases at V and 0 bases at J, with 8 bases in the middle. In DNA form, the CDR3 reads TGTGCCAGCAGCCAAGAATTCGGGATGAACACTGAAGCTTTCTTT. This sequence encodes CASSQEFGMNTEAFF.

This clone has a single count. The same CDR3 arises from other DNA sequences in this sample as well. The chain couples TRBV27 to TRBJ1-1, with D perhaps TRBD1 (5 bases). In germline, CDR1 is MNHEY, CDR2 SMNVEV (reference sequence). The germline V and J ends were trimmed by 5 bases and 8 bases, with 12 bases remaining between them. The CDR3 contains 12 residues. The CDR3 protein is CASSPRGTEAFF. DNA of the CDR3: TGTGCCAGCAGTCCCCGGGGGACCGAAGCTTTCTTT.

The chain links TRBV27 to TRBJ1-5; the match to TRBD1 covers 10 bases. The CDR3 has 20 residues. Germline trimming cut 3 bases from V and 0 bases from J; bases unmatched to any gene: 14. CDR1 MNHEY and CDR2 SMNVEV come from the germline V gene (reference sequence). CDR3 bases: TGTGCCAGCAGTTTGGGTGACAGGGGGCCTGGTTATCATAGCAATCAGCCCCAGCATTTT. It translates to CASSLGDRGPGYHSNQPQHF.

The J gene is TRBJ1-2, the V gene TRBV27, with D unresolved. The CDR3 spans 16 residues. The V end was cut by 6 bases, the J end by 3 bases, with 20 bases between. The germline V gene encodes CDR1 MNHEY and CDR2 SMNVEV (reference sequence). This CDR3 reads CASRRAPATSDYGYTF. The CDR3 DNA reads as TGTGCCAGCAGGCGGGCGCCGGCTACCTCGGACTATGGCTACACCTTC.

The chain employs TRBV30 and TRBJ2-1, with D possibly matching TRBD2 (6 bases). The CDR3 is made up of 13 amino acids. From germline, CDR1 is GTSNPN and CDR2 SVGIG (reference sequence). The V end was cut by 0 bases, the J end by 10 bases, with 13 bases between. CDR3 coding DNA: TGTGCCTGGAGTGTACCCCCCCGGGGGGAGCAGTTCTTC. It yields the protein CAWSVPPRGEQFF.

The rearrangement joins TRBV7-8 to TRBJ1-2; unclear D gene. CDR1 is SGHVS, CDR2 FQNEAQ, per germline. With 1 base removed from V and 3 bases from J, the gap between germline ends came to 15 bases. This CDR3 spans 16 amino acids. CDR3 in amino acids: CASSLGTELLDYGYTF. CDR3 DNA: TGTGCCAGCAGCTTAGGTACAGAACTGCTTGACTATGGCTACACCTTC.

The chain links TRBV29-1 to TRBJ2-1; a weak D match, TRBD2 (6 bases). Trimming removed 8 bases from V and 5 bases from J, with 13 bases in between. The CDR3 has 12 amino acids. Germline-derived CDR1 and CDR2 are SQVTM and ANQGSEA. CDR3 DNA sequence: TGCAGCTACCCTGGACTACACAATGAGCAGTTCTTC. Amino acids: CSYPGLHNEQFF.

This chain joins TRBV4-3 and TRBJ2-7; D perhaps matches TRBD2 (6 bases). Germline V CDR1 and CDR2: LGHNA, YSLEER. V shed 1 base and J shed 4 bases, with 11 bases lying between them. This CDR3 comprises 14 residues. CDR3 region: CASSQVRGSYEQYF. The CDR3 DNA follows: TGCGCCAGCAGCCAAGTGCGGGGTTCGTACGAGCAGTACTTC.

V and J are TRBV19 and TRBJ2-1; D unclear. The CDR3 length is 15 residues. V shed 5 bases and J shed 0 bases, with 11 bases lying between them. Germline CDR1 reads LNHDA; CDR2 reads SQIVND (reference sequence). The chain's CDR3 is CASSWAGSSYNEQFF. CDR3 nucleotides: TGTGCCAGTAGTTGGGCAGGCAGCTCCTACAATGAGCAGTTCTTC.

The V gene is TRBV6-4, the J gene TRBJ2-3; D may be TRBD2 (5 bases). In germline, CDR1 is MRHNA, CDR2 SNTAGT. V was cut by 0 bases and J by 3 bases, with 7 bases left in between. This CDR3 contains 14 residues. As DNA, the CDR3 is TGTGCCAGCAGTGACTCGGCGGGTACAGATACGCAGTATTTT. Translation gives CASSDSAGTDTQYF.

The chain links TRBV6-5 to TRBJ1-6; D uncertain. V lost 3 bases, J lost 7 bases, and 7 bases lay in between. In germline, CDR1 is MNHEY, CDR2 SVGAGI. The CDR3 is 13 residues long. DNA for the CDR3: TGTGCCAGCAGTTATGAAGGGAATTCACCCCTCCACTTT. This encodes CASSYEGNSPLHF.

This chain's CDR3 is CASSLAGTGYNEQFF. The CDR3 nucleotides read TGCGCCAGCAGCTTGGCCGGGACGGGATACAATGAGCAGTTCTTC. V is TRBV5-1 and J is TRBJ2-1; TRBD1 or TRBD2 may be the D gene (5 bases each). This CDR3 has 15 residues. Trimming left V 0 bases short and J 4 bases short, with 11 bases between. CDR1 is SGHRS and CDR2 is YFSETQ in the germline V gene.

V and J are TRBV7-9 and TRBJ2-1; no reliable D call. This CDR3 comprises 15 residues. The germline gives CDR1 SEHNR, CDR2 FQNEAQ (reference sequence). V was clipped by 4 bases and J by 0 bases, with 10 bases between them. Written as DNA, the CDR3 is TGTGCCAGCAGCTCCGACCAGAGCTCCTACAATGAGCAGTTCTTC. This codes for CASSSDQSSYNEQFF.

The V call is TRBV7-9, the J call TRBJ2-7; D perhaps matches TRBD1 (5 bases). The V end was cut by 1 base, the J end by 0 bases, with 13 bases between. The CDR3 runs 16 residues. CDR1 and CDR2 from the germline V gene are SEHNR and FQNEAQ (reference sequence). The CDR3 spells CASSLDILGVSYEQYF. DNA of the CDR3: TGTGCCAGCAGCTTAGATATCTTAGGGGTCTCCTACGAGCAGTACTTC.

V usage is TRBV19 and J usage is TRBJ1-3; TRBD1 might be the D (5 bases). Trimming cost V 0 bases and J 0 bases, with 15 bases left between them. Germline CDR1 and CDR2: LNHDA and SQIVND (reference sequence). CDR3 size: 18 residues. CDR3 loop: CASSIDLGAVLSGNTIYF. CDR3 bases: TGTGCCAGTAGTATAGATCTCGGGGCGGTCCTCTCTGGAAACACCATATATTTT. Together with reference TRBV19 and TRBJ1-3, the CDR3 gives the full variable domain: DGGITQSPKYLFRKEGQNVTLSCEQNLNHDAMYWYRQDPGQGLRLIYYSQIVNDFQKGDIAEGYSVSREKKESFPLTVTSAQKNPTAFYLCASSIDLGAVLSGNTIYFGEGSWLTVV.

The gene calls are TRBV7-8 and TRBJ2-1; 8 bases agree with TRBD2. This CDR3 region has 16 residues. Losses at the gene ends were 2 bases for V and 3 bases for J; bases not matched to a gene: 6. Germline lookup yields CDR1 SGHVS and CDR2 FQNEAQ. Here the CDR3 reads CASSLSVLAVYNEQFF. CDR3 nucleotides: TGTGCCAGCAGCTTATCAGTACTAGCGGTCTACAATGAGCAGTTCTTC.

The genes are TRBV7-8 and TRBJ1-1; D unresolved. V lost 4 bases and J lost 9, with 15 bases in between. CDR1 is SGHVS and CDR2 is FQNEAQ in the germline V gene. The CDR3 consists of 13 residues. CDR3 coding DNA: TGTGCCAGCAGCTCCAGACACGGCCTTAAAGCTTTCTTT. As protein: CASSSRHGLKAFF.

The V call is TRBV2, the J call TRBJ1-1; 9 positions match TRBD1. V dropped 11 bases and J dropped 0; count of bases not matched to a gene: 13. Germline V gene lookup returns CDR1 SNHLY and CDR2 FYNNEI. The CDR3 spans 16 residues. CDR3 protein: CAAQGQGIVMNTEAFF. CDR3 in DNA: TGTGCCGCCCAAGGACAGGGGATTGTAATGAACACTGAAGCTTTCTTT.

This clone was observed a handful of times. The chain couples TRBV4-3 to TRBJ1-1; maybe TRBD1 (6 bases). Germline values: CDR1 LGHNA, CDR2 YSLEER. There are 17 residues in the CDR3. The V end lost 0 bases, the J end lost 1 base, and 15 bases lay between the germline ends. The chain's CDR3 is CASSQDIAAGANTEAFF. The CDR3 DNA follows: TGCGCCAGCAGCCAAGACATTGCAGCAGGGGCGAACACTGAAGCTTTCTTT.

The V call is TRBV19, the J call TRBJ2-2; the D is unclear. Deletions cut 7 bases from V and 0 bases from J, with 3 bases between. The CDR3 is 12 residues long. Germline V CDR1 and CDR2: LNHDA, SQIVND (reference sequence). The CDR3: CASTANTGELFF. CDR3 in DNA: TGTGCCAGTACGGCGAACACCGGGGAGCTGTTTTTT. The variable domain in full, completed from reference TRBV19 and TRBJ2-2, reads DGGITQSPKYLFRKEGQNVTLSCEQNLNHDAMYWYRQDPGQGLRLIYYSQIVNDFQKGDIAEGYSVSREKKESFPLTVTSAQKNPTAFYLCASTANTGELFFGEGSRLTVL.

The V call is TRBV15, the J call TRBJ2-5; D is perhaps TRBD2 (6 bases). V was cut by 3 bases and J by 7 bases, with 6 bases left in between. This CDR3 is 11 amino acids long. CDR1 and CDR2 (germline): LNHNV, YYDKDF (reference sequence). For the CDR3, the DNA is TGTGCCACCAGCAGGGGGGGGACCCAGTACTTC. Translating it yields CATSRGGTQYF.